Listed here are 15 T cell receptor beta chains from one sample, sequenced in a study of cytomegalovirus exposure and HLA in healthy donors. Primers: 60 Vbeta forward and 13 Jbeta reverse. Sequencing was performed with immunoSEQ multiplex PCR; in TCRdb, only in-frame clones are kept and a portion is missing. Of under 200,000 clones in the sample, around 73% are singletons; the top ten hold under 2.5%. Material: PBMCs. The source is a man in his 60s in good health and CMV-seronegative.

The chain joins TRBV2 to TRBJ2-3; D is possibly TRBD2 (5 bases). The CDR3 has 13 amino acids. Germline CDR1 and CDR2: SNHLY and FYNNEI. Between the trimmed V and J ends, which lost 7 bases and 1 base, there was a span of 9 bases. The CDR3 bases are TGTGCCAGCATTTTGCGGGGCACAGATACGCAGTATTTT. Translated, it gives CASILRGTDTQYF.

The chain carries TRBV4-1 and TRBJ1-2; D is possibly TRBD1 (6 bases). This CDR3 contains 15 residues. V lost 1 base to trimming and J lost 5 bases, with 14 bases between them. The germline V gene encodes CDR1 MGHRA and CDR2 YSYEKL. The CDR3 DNA reads as TGCGCCAGCAGCCAAGCACAGGGTCCCCTTTATGGCTACACCTTC. It specifies CASSQAQGPLYGYTF.

The chain carries TRBV29-1 and TRBJ2-3, with D perhaps TRBD1 (6 bases). V dropped 6 bases and J dropped 6 bases, with 10 bases sitting between them. Germline V gene sequence: CDR1 SQVTM, CDR2 ANQGSEA. The CDR3 consists of 11 residues. The CDR3 loop is CSVQGADTQYF. DNA for the CDR3: TGCAGCGTACAGGGAGCGGATACGCAGTATTTT.

The chain is built from TRBV4-3 and TRBJ2-7; 10 bases are a match to TRBD2. The CDR3 is made up of 14 amino acids. From germline, CDR1 is LGHNA and CDR2 YSLEER. V dropped 4 bases and J dropped 1; count of bases not matched to a gene: 1. The CDR3 is CASSRTSGSYEQYF. The CDR3 bases are TGCGCCAGCAGCCGGACTAGCGGATCCTACGAGCAGTACTTC.

The V call is TRBV19, the J call TRBJ2-7; D might be TRBD1 (6 bases). The germline CDR1 and CDR2 sequences are LNHDA and SQIVND (reference sequence). CDR3 length equals 14 residues. With 3 bases removed from V and 7 bases from J, the gap between germline ends came to 16 bases. CDR3 protein: CASSMARGLGEQYF. The CDR3 DNA sequence: TGTGCCAGTAGTATGGCCAGGGGTCTGGGAGAGCAGTACTTC.

A single count supports this clone. Relative to the germline gene, one junction end is altered; a read error may explain this. The chain couples TRBV10-2 to TRBJ1-5; TRBD1 is a possible D gene (5 bases). The CDR3 totals 14 residues. Germline V gene sequence: CDR1 WSHSY, CDR2 SAAADI. CDR3 sequence reads: CASREGQGWQPQNF. The CDR3 nucleotides read TGCGCCAGCAGAGAGGGTCAGGGTTGGCAGCCCCAGAATTTT.

The chain carries TRBV2 and TRBJ2-5; 10 bases are shared with TRBD2. Per germline, CDR1 SNHLY and CDR2 FYNNEI. J gave up 5 bases and V 3 bases, and 6 bases lay outside the gene matches. The CDR3 extends over 15 amino acids. CDR3 DNA: TGTGCCAGCAGTGAGCTAGCGGGAGCCCTGGAGACCCAGTACTTC. It is translated as CASSELAGALETQYF.

The chain combines TRBV4-1 with TRBJ2-5; TRBD2 might be the D (7 bases). The germline V gene encodes CDR1 MGHRA and CDR2 YSYEKL. Trimming removed 4 bases from V and 5 bases from J, with 17 bases in between. The CDR3 is 15 amino acids. Here the CDR3 DNA reads TGCGCCAGCAGCCTACCTATGGGGGGGCTGGAGACCCAGTACTTC. Its protein product is CASSLPMGGLETQYF.

This clone was detected only once. The chain recombines TRBV18 with TRBJ1-6, with D perhaps TRBD1 (5 bases). The V gene's germline CDR1 is KGHSH and CDR2 LQKENI. CDR3 size: 13 residues. V shed 3 bases and J shed 6 bases, with 6 bases lying between them. The CDR3 spells CASSPQGNSPLHF. CDR3 sequence (DNA): TGTGCCAGCTCACCCCAGGGTAATTCACCCCTCCACTTT. The full variable domain, its missing parts supplied by reference TRBV18 and TRBJ1-6, is NAGVMQNPRHLVRRRGQEARLRCSPMKGHSHVYWYRQLPEEGLKFMVYLQKENIIDESGMPKERFSAEFPKEGPSILRIQQVVRGDSAAYFCASSPQGNSPLHFGNGTRLTVT.

The chain has TRBV29-1 and TRBJ2-5, with D unresolved. The end of the DNA is better explained by TRBJ2-7, so the J call may be wrong. This CDR3 contains 12 residues. Germline-derived CDR1 and CDR2 are SQVTM and ANQGSEA. CDR3 region: CSGRTYSSEQYF. The CDR3 DNA reads as TGCAGCGGTCGAACGTACTCAAGCGAGCAGTACTTC.

The chain carries TRBV9 and TRBJ2-1, with 8 positions matching TRBD2. V was pared by 3 bases and J by 2 bases, with 13 bases of the junction left unmatched. CDR3 size: 18 residues. Germline V gives CDR1 SGDLS, CDR2 YYNGEE. CDR3 loop: CASSAPRGGIRTYNEQFF. DNA of the CDR3: TGTGCCAGCAGCGCACCCCGGGGGGGGATACGGACCTACAATGAGCAGTTCTTC.

CDR3 DNA: TGCGCCAGCAGCTCCAGTTCGCAAGTCACTGAAGCTTTCTTT. Its translation: CASSSSSQVTEAFF. The gene calls are TRBV5-1 and TRBJ1-1; D is undetermined. The V end was cut by 3 bases, the J end by 4 bases, with 13 bases between. Per germline, CDR1 SGHRS and CDR2 YFSETQ. The CDR3 covers 14 residues.

This clone has ten or more counts. The rearrangement links TRBV7-2 to TRBJ2-7; TRBD2 aligns across 8 bases. The V gene's germline CDR1 is SGHTA and CDR2 FQGNSA. The CDR3 runs to 15 residues. Unmatched junction bases numbered 11, after V lost 6 bases and J lost 4 bases. The CDR3 DNA reads as TGTGCCAGCAGTTTGGCCGGGACTAGGGAGTACGAGCAGTACTTC. Its translation is CASSLAGTREYEQYF.

The rearrangement uses TRBV5-1 and TRBJ2-5; D perhaps matches TRBD1 (7 bases). Germline V gene lookup returns CDR1 SGHRS and CDR2 YFSETQ. The CDR3 extends over 14 amino acids. Trimming cost V 4 bases and J 1 base, with 11 bases left between them. Here the CDR3 DNA reads TGCGCCAGCAGCCCGGGGGACAGCCAAGAGACCCAGTACTTC. Protein: CASSPGDSQETQYF.

This clone has just one count. The chain recombines TRBV5-1 with TRBJ2-7; 7 bases agree with TRBD2. CDR1 SGHRS and CDR2 YFSETQ come from the germline V gene. After removal of 6 bases from V and 0 bases from J, the junction contained 12 bases not matched to a gene. The length of the CDR3 is 16 residues. The CDR3 here is CASTPVGGKSSYEQYF. The DNA for the CDR3 is TGCGCCAGCACCCCGGTGGGGGGGAAATCCTCCTACGAGCAGTACTTC.